Shown below are 11 T cell receptor beta chains from a single sample sequenced in a study of T cell repertoires in aging, cancer and after chemotherapy. A mixed TRB-A/B primer pool amplified rearranged TRB by multiplex touch-down PCR. TCRdb redid the calling of the multiplex PCR reads with MiXCR, one entry per CDR3 protein. The data show some 10,000 distinct CDR3 sequences, roughly 45% seen once. TCR beta rearrangements were amplified from peripheral blood genomic DNA. The specimen sequenced was blood. Receptors were obtained from a human donor in good health.

CDR3 sequence (DNA): TGTGCCACCGAATCCGGACTAGCGGGACCCACAGATACGCAGTATTTT. It codes for CATESGLAGPTDTQYF. V is TRBV24-1 and J is TRBJ2-3, with TRBD2 identical over 12 bases. The CDR3 has 16 amino acids. V shed 9 bases and J 2 bases; nucleotides not matched to a gene: 8. Germline CDR1 is KGHDR and CDR2 is SFDVKD.

In its sample, this clonotype was seen a few times. The CDR3 DNA sequence: TGTGCCAGCAGCCCCGGCCCCTCCTACGAGCAGTACTTC. Residues: CASSPGPSYEQYF. This rearrangement joins TRBV6-4 to TRBJ2-7; D call uncertain. CDR1 and CDR2 from the germline V gene are MRHNA and SNTAGT. The CDR3 consists of 13 residues. Deletions cut 6 bases from V and 0 bases from J, with 9 bases between.

This clonotype came up once. J is TRBJ2-5 and V is TRBV30, with D perhaps TRBD2 (5 bases). This CDR3 comprises 15 residues. The ends were cut back, 0 bases at V and 3 bases at J, with 14 bases in the middle. Germline loops: CDR1 GTSNPN, CDR2 SVGIG (reference sequence). CDR3 amino acids: CAWSVGGSGKETQYF. The CDR3 bases are TGTGCCTGGAGTGTAGGAGGCAGTGGAAAAGAGACCCAGTACTTC.

The V and J genes are TRBV6-5 and TRBJ1-2; maybe TRBD1 (5 bases). CDR3 size: 14 residues. Trimming pared 10 bases from V and 5 bases from J, leaving 20 bases between. Germline V lookup: CDR1 MNHEY, CDR2 SVGAGI. In nucleotides, the CDR3 is TGTGCCACCGCCCGGGCGGACACCTTATATGGCTACACCTTC. Translation: CATARADTLYGYTF.

The rearrangement links TRBV28 to TRBJ1-3, with 9 nucleotides matching TRBD1. Germline CDR1 and CDR2: MDHEN and SYDVKM. With 6 bases clipped from V and 4 bases from J, the junction kept 4 bases outside the gene matches. The CDR3 sequence is 14 residues long. CDR3 loop: CASRWTGAGNTIYF. CDR3 coding DNA: TGTGCCAGCAGATGGACAGGGGCCGGAAACACCATATATTTT.

This clonotype was counted only a few times. At one of its ends the junction is not consistent with the germline gene, which may arise from a read error. The chain employs TRBV10-3 and TRBJ1-2, with TRBD1 as a possible D gene (6 bases). The CDR3 consists of 11 residues. The germline V gene encodes CDR1 ENHRY and CDR2 SYGVKD. CDR3 bases: TGTGCCATCGGTGAGGGGGGCGGCTACACCTTC. It yields the protein CAIGEGGGYTF.

J is TRBJ1-5 and V is TRBV19, with 10 bases lining up with TRBD1. Germline V gene lookup returns CDR1 LNHDA and CDR2 SQIVND (reference sequence). The CDR3 consists of 14 residues. V was pared by 9 bases and J by 7 bases, with 9 bases of the junction left unmatched. The CDR3, as DNA: TGTGCCAGCAGTTGGGACAGGGGAAGGCAGCCCCAGCATTTT. The encoded protein is CASSWDRGRQPQHF.

V is TRBV27 and J is TRBJ2-2, with D possibly called TRBD1 or TRBD2 (5 bases each). V shed 6 bases and J shed 3 bases, with 11 bases lying between them. The V gene's germline CDR1 is MNHEY and CDR2 SMNVEV (reference sequence). There are 14 residues in the CDR3. This chain's CDR3 is CASRRGTDTGELFF. CDR3 DNA: TGTGCCAGCAGGAGGGGCACGGACACCGGGGAGCTGTTTTTT.

A note on this clonotype: A much larger clone is a single base away; this may be a read error. The chain joins TRBV29-1 to TRBJ1-2, with D hard to call. Germline V gene data show CDR1 as SQVTM and CDR2 as ANQGSEA. The CDR3 consists of 14 residues. The CDR3 sequence is CSVEDPVRSYGYIF. The CDR3 region has the DNA TGCAGCGTTGAGGACCCAGTCCGATCCTATGGCTACATCTTC.

This clonotype was detected only once. This chain uses TRBV12-3 or TRBV12-4 with TRBJ1-1, with 7 bases fitting TRBD1. J lost 6 bases, V lost 3 bases, and 7 bases had no gene match. CDR3 length equals 14 residues. CDR3 sequence reads: CASSFDRASAEAFF. Written as DNA, the CDR3 is TGTGCCAGCAGTTTCGACAGGGCGTCGGCTGAAGCTTTCTTT.

The rearrangement joins TRBV30 to TRBJ2-7, with a tentative D call TRBD2 (5 bases). Germline loops: CDR1 GTSNPN, CDR2 SVGIG (reference sequence). Trimming took 2 bases from V and 5 from J, leaving 7 bases between them. The CDR3 has 11 residues. CDR3 DNA sequence: TGTGCCTGGAGTTGGGGAGACGAGCAGTACTTC. It translates to CAWSWGDEQYF.